This T cell receptor (beta chain) was found in a study of cytomegalovirus exposure and HLA in healthy donors. Vbeta (60) and Jbeta (13) primers were used in the PCR. As processed by the authors: The count from a later analysis was tens of millions of unique TCR beta chains, 9.5 million to 13 million of them shared. Assay: immunoSEQ multiplex PCR; the TCRdb copy retains only in-frame clones and omits some. Clonal size and the V and J genes are those of that table, whereas D and trimming came from the DNA. The table shows tens of thousands of clones, with 65% to 90% occurring only once. Germline V gene sequence: CDR1 KGHSH, CDR2 LQKENI. Trimming at V came to 6 bases and at J to 2 bases, leaving 11 bases not matched to a gene. The CDR3 is made up of 16 amino acids.

The sequencing sample was made of PBMCs. The TCR originated in a human donor in good health. The gene calls are TRBV18 and TRBJ2-3; 7 nucleotides agree with TRBD1. CDR3 DNA: TGTGCCAGCTCGCAAACGACAGGGATCGACACAGATACGCAGTATTTT. Protein sequence: CASSQTTGIDTDTQYF. Looking up the rest from reference TRBV18 and TRBJ2-3 gives the full variable domain: NAGVMQNPRHLVRRRGQEARLRCSPMKGHSHVYWYRQLPEEGLKFMVYLQKENIIDESGMPKERFSAEFPKEGPSILRIQQVVRGDSAAYFCASSQTTGIDTDTQYFGPGTRLTVL.